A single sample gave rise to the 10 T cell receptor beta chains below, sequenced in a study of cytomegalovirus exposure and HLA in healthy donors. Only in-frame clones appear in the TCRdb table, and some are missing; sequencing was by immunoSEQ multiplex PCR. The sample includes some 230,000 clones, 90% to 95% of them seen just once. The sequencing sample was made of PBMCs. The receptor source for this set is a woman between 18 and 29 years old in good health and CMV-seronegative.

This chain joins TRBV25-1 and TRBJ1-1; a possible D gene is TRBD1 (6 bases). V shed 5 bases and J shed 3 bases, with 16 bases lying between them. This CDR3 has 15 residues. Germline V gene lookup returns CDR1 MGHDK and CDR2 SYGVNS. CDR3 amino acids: CASSKGGGLDTEAFF. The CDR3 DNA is TGTGCCAGCAGTAAAGGTGGGGGCCTCGACACTGAAGCTTTCTTT.

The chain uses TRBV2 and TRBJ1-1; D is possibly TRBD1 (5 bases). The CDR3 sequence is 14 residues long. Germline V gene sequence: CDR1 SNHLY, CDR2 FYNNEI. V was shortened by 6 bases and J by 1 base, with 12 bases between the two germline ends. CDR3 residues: CASRRGGQNTEAFF. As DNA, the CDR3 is TGTGCCAGCAGAAGGGGAGGCCAGAACACTGAAGCTTTCTTT. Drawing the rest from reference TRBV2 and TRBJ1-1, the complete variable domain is EPEVTQTPSHQVTQMGQEVILRCVPISNHLYFYWYRQILGQKVEFLVSFYNNEISEKSEIFDDQFSVERPDGSNFTLKIRSTKLEDSAMYFCASRRGGQNTEAFFGQGTRLTVV.

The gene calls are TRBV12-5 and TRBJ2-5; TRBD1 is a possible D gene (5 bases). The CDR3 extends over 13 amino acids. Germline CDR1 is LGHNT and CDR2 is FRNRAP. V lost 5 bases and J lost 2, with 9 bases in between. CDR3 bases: TGTGCTAGTGGTGCGGACACTCAAGAGACCCAGTACTTC. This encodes CASGADTQETQYF.

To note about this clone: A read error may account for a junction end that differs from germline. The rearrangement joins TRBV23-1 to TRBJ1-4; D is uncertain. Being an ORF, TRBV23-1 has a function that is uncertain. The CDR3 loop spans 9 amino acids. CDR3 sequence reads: CASSHLLVF. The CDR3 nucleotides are TGCGCCAGCAGTCATTTATTAGTTTTT.

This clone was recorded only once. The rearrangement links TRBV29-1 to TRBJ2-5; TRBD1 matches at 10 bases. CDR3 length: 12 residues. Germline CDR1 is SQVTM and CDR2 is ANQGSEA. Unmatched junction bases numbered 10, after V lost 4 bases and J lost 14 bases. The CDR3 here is CSVVVTGGYYYF. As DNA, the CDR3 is TGCAGCGTTGTGGTGACAGGGGGCTACTACTACTTC.

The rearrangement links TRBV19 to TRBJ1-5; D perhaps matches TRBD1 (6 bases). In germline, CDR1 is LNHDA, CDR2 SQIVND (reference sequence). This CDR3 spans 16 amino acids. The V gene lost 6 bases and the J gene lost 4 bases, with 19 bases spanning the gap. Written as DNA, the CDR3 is TGTGCCAGTAGGGTGTATCAGGGGCAGGGAAATCAGCCCCAGCATTTT. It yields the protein CASRVYQGQGNQPQHF.

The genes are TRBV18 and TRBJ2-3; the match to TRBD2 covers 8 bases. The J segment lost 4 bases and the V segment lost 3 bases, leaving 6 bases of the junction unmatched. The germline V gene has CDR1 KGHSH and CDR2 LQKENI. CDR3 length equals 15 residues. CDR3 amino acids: CASSPSGSSADTQYF. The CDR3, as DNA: TGTGCCAGCTCACCCAGCGGGAGTTCGGCAGATACGCAGTATTTT.

CDR3 region: CASSLWGTSGARPTDTQYF. The CDR3 DNA reads TGCGCCAGCAGCTTGTGGGGGACTAGCGGGGCCCGGCCCACAGATACGCAGTATTTT. The rearrangement joins TRBV5-1 to TRBJ2-3; 13 positions match TRBD2. The CDR3 has 19 residues. Germline assignment: CDR1 SGHRS and CDR2 YFSETQ. Trimming cost V 1 base and J 2 bases; bases outside gene matches: 10.

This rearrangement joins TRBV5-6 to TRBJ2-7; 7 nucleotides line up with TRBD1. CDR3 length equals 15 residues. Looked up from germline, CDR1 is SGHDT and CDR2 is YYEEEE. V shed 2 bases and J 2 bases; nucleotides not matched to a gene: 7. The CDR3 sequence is CASSFRDRLAYEQYF. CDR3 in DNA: TGTGCCAGCAGCTTCCGGGACAGACTTGCCTACGAGCAGTACTTC.

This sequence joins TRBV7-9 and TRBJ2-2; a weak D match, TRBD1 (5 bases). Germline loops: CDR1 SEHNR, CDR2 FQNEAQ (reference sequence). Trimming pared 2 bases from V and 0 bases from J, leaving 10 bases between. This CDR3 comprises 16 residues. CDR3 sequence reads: CASSLSTGTNTGELFF. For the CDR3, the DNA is TGTGCCAGCAGCTTAAGCACAGGCACGAACACCGGGGAGCTGTTTTTT.